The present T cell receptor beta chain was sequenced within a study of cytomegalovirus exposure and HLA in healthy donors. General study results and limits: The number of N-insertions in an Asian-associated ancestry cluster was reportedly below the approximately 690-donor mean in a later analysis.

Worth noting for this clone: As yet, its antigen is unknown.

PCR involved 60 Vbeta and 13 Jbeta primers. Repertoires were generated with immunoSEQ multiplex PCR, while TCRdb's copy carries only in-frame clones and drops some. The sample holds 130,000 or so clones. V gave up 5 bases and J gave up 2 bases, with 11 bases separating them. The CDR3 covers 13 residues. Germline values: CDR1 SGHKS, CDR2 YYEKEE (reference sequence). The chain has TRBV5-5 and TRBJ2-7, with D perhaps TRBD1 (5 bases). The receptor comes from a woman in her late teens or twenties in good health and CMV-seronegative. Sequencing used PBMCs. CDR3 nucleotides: TGTGCCAGCAGGAAGGGGTTCGCCTACGAGCAGTACTTC. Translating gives CASRKGFAYEQYF.